This T cell receptor (beta chain) was found in a study of T cells after yellow fever vaccination. TCRdb independently ran MiXCR on the 5' RACE reads; one entry per CDR3 protein. This table holds some 300,000 distinct CDR3 sequences, under 9% found once. Trimming took 6 bases from V and 0 from J; bases not matched to a gene: 3. Germline CDR1 reads KGHSH; CDR2 reads LQKENI. The CDR3 runs 14 residues. Sequencing was performed on CD4+ T cells sorted from PBMCs, taken 5 days after the yellow fever booster vaccination. The chain recombines TRBV18 with TRBJ1-1, with 8 bases lining up with TRBD1. This TCR came from a young man who received the YFV17D yellow fever vaccine. The CDR3 DNA reads TGTGCCAGCTCGCAGACAGGGGTGAACACTGAAGCTTTCTTT. Protein product: CASSQTGVNTEAFF.